Listed here are 25 T cell receptor beta chains from one sample, sequenced in a study of blood T cell repertoires in COVID-19. Repertoires were generated with immunoSEQ multiplex PCR, while TCRdb's copy carries only in-frame clones and drops some. This sample yields about 95,000 clones, of which around 90% are seen a single time; more than 4.5% belongs to the top ten. The sequencing sample was made of peripheral blood. Receptor source: a man in his 60s with COVID-19, enrolled during active disease.

This sequence joins TRBV5-1 and TRBJ1-3; 9 bases fit TRBD1. Germline-derived CDR1 and CDR2 are SGHRS and YFSETQ. The ends lost 4 bases at V and 4 bases at J; junction bases unmatched: 3. The CDR3 runs 14 residues. The CDR3 protein is CASSGGTGGNTIYF. As DNA, the CDR3 is TGCGCCAGCAGCGGAGGGACAGGGGGAAACACCATATATTTT.

This chain links TRBV18 with TRBJ2-1; 12 bases line up with TRBD2. This CDR3 spans 15 amino acids. J lost 9 bases, V lost 3 bases, and 6 bases had no gene match. Germline V gene sequence: CDR1 KGHSH, CDR2 LQKENI. The CDR3 protein is CASSPASGRATEQFF. The CDR3 DNA sequence: TGTGCCAGCTCACCGGCTAGCGGGAGGGCCACTGAGCAGTTCTTC. Filled out from reference TRBV18 and TRBJ2-1, the complete variable domain reads NAGVMQNPRHLVRRRGQEARLRCSPMKGHSHVYWYRQLPEEGLKFMVYLQKENIIDESGMPKERFSAEFPKEGPSILRIQQVVRGDSAAYFCASSPASGRATEQFFGPGTRLTVL.

The sample holds a few counts of this clone. V and J are TRBV11-3 and TRBJ2-3; weak D call: TRBD2 (6 bases). Germline V lookup: CDR1 SGHNT, CDR2 YENEEA. The CDR3 sequence is 17 residues long. V was trimmed by 0 bases and J by 3 bases, leaving 16 bases between them. CDR3 nucleotide sequence: TGTGCCAGCAGCTTAGAGACTTTCGGGGGTGGAACAGATACGCAGTATTTT. This gives the protein CASSLETFGGGTDTQYF. The full variable domain, in which reference TRBV11-3 and TRBJ2-3 provide the parts outside the CDR3, is EAGVVQSPRYKIIEKKQPVAFWCNPISGHNTLYWYLQNLGQGPELLIRYENEEAVDDSQLPKDRFSAERLKGVDSTLKIQPAELGDSAVYLCASSLETFGGGTDTQYFGPGTRLTVL.

This clone was observed a handful of times. CDR3 region: CASSVDSGFSGYTF. In DNA, the CDR3 is TGTGCCAGCAGCGTAGATTCAGGGTTCAGCGGCTACACCTTC. The chain carries TRBV9 and TRBJ1-2, with D tentatively TRBD1 (5 bases). Germline V gives CDR1 SGDLS, CDR2 YYNGEE. This CDR3 has 14 amino acids. V was trimmed by 0 bases and J by 8 bases, leaving 14 bases between them. Filled out from reference TRBV9 and TRBJ1-2, the complete variable domain reads DSGVTQTPKHLITATGQRVTLRCSPRSGDLSVYWYQQSLDQGLQFLIQYYNGEERAKGNILERFSAQQFPDLHSELNLSSLELGDSALYFCASSVDSGFSGYTFGSGTRLTVV.

CDR3 in DNA: TGTGCCAGCAACGACAGGGCCGAGCAGTACTTC. As protein: CASNDRAEQYF. The chain recombines TRBV6-5 with TRBJ2-7; 7 bases are a match to TRBD1. The ends lost 7 bases at V and 6 bases at J; junction bases unmatched: 3. CDR1 is MNHEY and CDR2 is SVGAGI in the germline V gene. CDR3 length: 11 amino acids.

The chain couples TRBV27 to TRBJ1-1; a possible D gene is TRBD1 (5 bases). The CDR3 sequence is 16 residues long. Trimming took off 4 bases at V and 6 bases at J, with 21 bases between the two ends. Germline V gives CDR1 MNHEY, CDR2 SMNVEV (reference sequence). This CDR3 reads CASSSWFGGGLAEAFF. The DNA of the CDR3 is TGTGCCAGCAGTTCCTGGTTTGGGGGAGGGTTGGCTGAAGCTTTCTTT.

The genes are TRBV5-6 and TRBJ1-3; D is uncertain. Deletions cut 4 bases from V and 5 bases from J, with 10 bases between. Germline V lookup: CDR1 SGHDT, CDR2 YYEEEE. The CDR3 spans 13 residues. The CDR3 reads CASSPWRRNTIYF. The CDR3 DNA reads as TGTGCCAGCAGCCCCTGGAGAAGAAACACCATATATTTT.

The chain combines TRBV27 with TRBJ2-7; 13 bases are a match to TRBD2. V was clipped by 2 bases and J by 10 bases; unmatched bases: 5. CDR1 is MNHEY, CDR2 SMNVEV, per germline (reference sequence). The CDR3 totals 14 residues. The CDR3 DNA is TGTGCCAGCAGTTTAGGCGGACTAGCGGGAGTCCAGTACTTC. Amino acids: CASSLGGLAGVQYF.

This sequence joins TRBV19 and TRBJ2-5; a weak D match, TRBD2 (6 bases). The V end was cut by 5 bases, the J end by 5 bases, with 12 bases between. Germline lookup yields CDR1 LNHDA and CDR2 SQIVND (reference sequence). This CDR3 region has 13 residues. CDR3 residues: CASSPPGRETQYF. CDR3 DNA: TGTGCCAGTAGTCCTCCTGGGAGGGAGACCCAGTACTTC.

This sequence joins TRBV7-3 and TRBJ2-1, with D tentatively TRBD1 (7 bases). This CDR3 has 15 amino acids. V was pared by 5 bases and J by 2 bases, with 13 bases between. Germline V CDR1 and CDR2: SGHTA, FQGTGA. The CDR3 is CASSPDREAYNEQFF. CDR3 nucleotide sequence: TGTGCCAGCAGCCCAGACAGGGAGGCCTACAATGAGCAGTTCTTC.

A note on this clone: Mismatch with germline at one junction end may stem from a read error. The V gene is TRBV28, the J gene TRBJ1-1; D is ambiguous. The germline V gene encodes CDR1 MDHEN and CDR2 SYDVKM. CDR3 length: 11 residues. CDR3 loop: CASRLSLQAFF. The DNA of the CDR3 is TGTGCCAGCAGGTTATCTCTTCAGGCTTTCTTT.

The chain recombines TRBV5-6 with TRBJ2-4; maybe TRBD1 (6 bases). The CDR3 has 14 amino acids. Germline lookup yields CDR1 SGHDT and CDR2 YYEEEE. The V and J ends lost 3 bases and 4 bases respectively, with 11 bases between them. The CDR3 loop is CASSYTGTKNIQYF. CDR3 nucleotide sequence: TGTGCCAGCAGCTACACCGGGACAAAAAACATTCAGTACTTC.

This chain links TRBV4-3 with TRBJ1-2, with unresolved D. This CDR3 spans 17 amino acids. Deletions cut 0 bases from V and 0 bases from J, with 14 bases between. Germline-derived CDR1 and CDR2 are LGHNA and YSLEER. The CDR3 DNA sequence: TGCGCCAGCAGCCAAGAGATTGGAGGGTTGGCTAACTATGGCTACACCTTC. Its translation: CASSQEIGGLANYGYTF.

The gene calls are TRBV27 and TRBJ2-6; TRBD2 might be the D (5 bases). Germline V lookup: CDR1 MNHEY, CDR2 SMNVEV (reference sequence). The V end was cut by 1 base, the J end by 4 bases, with 8 bases between. This CDR3 spans 15 amino acids. For the CDR3, the DNA is TGTGCCAGCAGTTTATACTCGGGAGGGGCCAACGTCCTGACTTTC. Its translation is CASSLYSGGANVLTF.

V is TRBV19 and J is TRBJ2-7; D is unclear. V gave up 2 bases and J gave up 7 bases, with 15 bases separating them. Per germline, CDR1 LNHDA and CDR2 SQIVND (reference sequence). CDR3 length: 14 residues. The DNA for the CDR3 is TGTGCCAGTAGTATATTGGGCAACCTGTGGGAGCAGTACTTC. Protein product: CASSILGNLWEQYF. The variable domain in full, with the rest retrieved from reference TRBV19 and TRBJ2-7, is DGGITQSPKYLFRKEGQNVTLSCEQNLNHDAMYWYRQDPGQGLRLIYYSQIVNDFQKGDIAEGYSVSREKKESFPLTVTSAQKNPTAFYLCASSILGNLWEQYFGPGTRLTVT.

This chain connects TRBV13 to TRBJ2-1; 7 nucleotides agree with TRBD2. The CDR3 has 15 residues. The ends lost 5 bases at V and 7 bases at J; junction bases unmatched: 11. CDR1 and CDR2 from the germline V gene are PRHDT and FYEKMQ (reference sequence). The CDR3 loop reads CASSQSGGRRNEQFF. The CDR3 nucleotides are TGTGCCAGCAGCCAGTCGGGCGGGAGAAGAAATGAGCAGTTCTTC. The whole variable domain, filled in from reference TRBV13 and TRBJ2-1, reads AAGVIQSPRHLIKEKRETATLKCYPIPRHDTVYWYQQGPGQDPQFLISFYEKMQSDKGSIPDRFSAQQFSDYHSELNMSSLELGDSALYFCASSQSGGRRNEQFFGPGTRLTVL.

The V call is TRBV4-2, the J call TRBJ2-5; TRBD1 agrees at 10 bases. CDR3 length: 18 amino acids. The V gene's germline CDR1 is LGHNA and CDR2 YNFKEQ. V was pared by 1 base and J by 4 bases, with 12 bases of the junction left unmatched. CDR3 bases: TGTGCCAGCAGCCAAGCCAGATACCCTCGGACAGGGGGAGAGACCCAGTACTTC. Translated: CASSQARYPRTGGETQYF.

This clone occurred a few times. V gene TRBV27 combines with J gene TRBJ2-7, with TRBD2 matching over 14 bases. Germline lookup yields CDR1 MNHEY and CDR2 SMNVEV (reference sequence). Trimming removed 5 bases from V and 6 bases from J; junction bases left unmatched: 6. This CDR3 is built from 15 residues. The CDR3: CASSPGTSGRREQYF. In DNA form, the CDR3 reads TGTGCCAGCAGTCCCGGGACTAGCGGGAGACGCGAGCAGTACTTC.

The chain uses TRBV28 and TRBJ2-5; 7 bases agree with TRBD1. This CDR3 is built from 16 residues. V lost 3 bases to trimming and J lost 0 bases; unmatched junction nucleotides: 7. Germline values: CDR1 MDHEN, CDR2 SYDVKM. CDR3 sequence (DNA): TGTGCCAGCAGTTTCGGGAAGGGACAGTACCAAGAGACCCAGTACTTC. Its translation is CASSFGKGQYQETQYF.

The chain combines TRBV6-5 with TRBJ1-5; 7 bases agree with TRBD1. CDR1 and CDR2 from the germline V gene are MNHEY and SVGAGI. V shed 11 bases and J 5 bases; nucleotides not matched to a gene: 9. The CDR3 loop spans 13 amino acids. The DNA for the CDR3 is TGTGCCTCAACAGGGGCGATGCATCAGCCCCAGCATTTT. This gives the protein CASTGAMHQPQHF.

This chain links TRBV6-5 with TRBJ2-2; the match to TRBD2 covers 7 bases. The V gene's germline CDR1 is MNHEY and CDR2 SVGAGI. The trim removed 6 bases at V and 2 bases at J, leaving 3 bases unmatched. The CDR3 contains 14 residues. This CDR3 reads CASRRDYNTGELFF. CDR3 nucleotide sequence: TGTGCCAGCAGACGGGACTATAACACCGGGGAGCTGTTTTTT.

This chain links TRBV11-3 with TRBJ2-7, with 8 bases matching TRBD2. Unmatched junction bases numbered 4, after V lost 0 bases and J lost 6 bases. The germline V gene encodes CDR1 SGHNT and CDR2 YENEEA. CDR3 length: 14 residues. The CDR3 is CASSLEGLAGEQYF. DNA of the CDR3: TGTGCCAGCAGCTTAGAAGGACTAGCCGGCGAGCAGTACTTC.

Of note for this clone: This CDR3 is also generated by other DNA sequences in the sample. The rearrangement links TRBV29-1 to TRBJ2-1, with 9 bases matching TRBD1. CDR3 length equals 12 residues. V shed 4 bases, J shed 6 bases, and the junction held 1 base outside the gene matches. Per the germline V gene, CDR1 is SQVTM and CDR2 is ANQGSEA. The CDR3 sequence is CSVGTGVNEQFF. CDR3 DNA: TGCAGCGTTGGGACAGGGGTCAATGAGCAGTTCTTC.

This chain uses TRBV7-3 with TRBJ2-3, with TRBD1 identical over 8 bases. The germline V gene has CDR1 SGHTA and CDR2 FQGTGA. The CDR3 sequence is 14 residues long. V dropped 4 bases and J dropped 2; count of bases not matched to a gene: 2. The CDR3, as DNA: TGTGCCAGCAGCTCGGGACAGGCCACAGATACGCAGTATTTT. Translation: CASSSGQATDTQYF.

This sequence joins TRBV27 and TRBJ2-2, with a possible D match to TRBD1 (6 bases). CDR1 and CDR2 (germline): MNHEY, SMNVEV (reference sequence). Trimming took off 5 bases at V and 4 bases at J, with 17 bases between the two ends. The CDR3 runs to 16 residues. Here the CDR3 DNA reads TGTGCCAGCAGTCTCATCAAGGGGGTGGGCACCGGGGAGCTGTTTTTT. Residues: CASSLIKGVGTGELFF.